These 27 T cell receptor beta chains were sequenced from one sample in a study of T cells in Graves' hyperthyroidism and ophthalmopathy. What was amplified from RNA transcripts were TCR beta CDR3 regions. The HTBI primer set served for first-round RT-PCR of the TCR CDR3. Using its own MiXCR run on the multiplex PCR reads, TCRdb lists one record per CDR3 protein. The table shows more than 350,000 distinct CDR3 sequences, with roughly 15% occurring only once. The source material was blood. The receptors shown here come from a woman aged 25 to 39 with Graves' ophthalmopathy.

In its sample, this clonotype was seen a few times. As DNA, the CDR3 is TGTGCCAGCAGGCAGACAGGGACCGAATATACGCAGTATTTT. This gives the protein CASRQTGTEYTQYF. The chain links TRBV6-1 to TRBJ2-3; 7 nucleotides align to TRBD1. CDR1 is MNHNS and CDR2 is SASEGT in the germline V gene. CDR3 length equals 14 residues. The trim removed 6 bases at V and 7 bases at J, leaving 10 bases unmatched.

The table lists this clonotype with many counts. V is TRBV20-1 and J is TRBJ2-5; maybe TRBD2 (5 bases). Trimming cost V 3 bases and J 1 base, with 15 bases left between them. CDR1 and CDR2 from the germline V gene are DFQATT and SNEGSKA (reference sequence). The CDR3 length is 15 residues. This CDR3 is CSARLSFGLQETQYF. In DNA form, the CDR3 reads TGCAGTGCTAGGCTGAGTTTTGGACTCCAAGAGACCCAGTACTTC.

This clonotype was detected many times. The chain recombines TRBV5-1 with TRBJ2-3, with D unclear. Germline V gives CDR1 SGHRS, CDR2 YFSETQ. V gave up 6 bases and J gave up 14 bases, with 19 bases separating them. This CDR3 spans 12 amino acids. The CDR3 spells CASTKAGPVWYF. CDR3 DNA: TGCGCCAGCACCAAGGCAGGACCGGTTTGGTATTTT. The full variable domain, in which reference TRBV5-1 and TRBJ2-3 provide the parts outside the CDR3, is KAGVTQTPRYLIKTRGQQVTLSCSPISGHRSVSWYQQTPGQGLQFLFEYFSETQRNKGNFPGRFSGRQFSNSRSEMNVSTLELGDSALYLCASTKAGPVWYFGPGTRLTVL.

This clonotype was recorded many times. This chain links TRBV10-2 with TRBJ2-1; 9 nucleotides line up with TRBD2. Germline V gives CDR1 WSHSY, CDR2 SAAADI. This CDR3 contains 15 residues. V gave up 5 bases and J gave up 6 bases; unmatched junction bases: 8. CDR3 bases: TGCGCCAGCAGTCTCAATCTAGCGGGGTTCAATGAGCAGTTCTTC. Translating gives CASSLNLAGFNEQFF.

This clonotype was observed at least ten times. The J gene is TRBJ2-1, the V gene TRBV7-2; D remains ambiguous. Trimming shortened V by 4 bases and J by 4 bases, and 5 bases separated the two germline ends. Germline CDR1 SGHTA, CDR2 FQGNSA. The CDR3 spans 12 residues. The CDR3 DNA reads TGTGCCAGCAGCTCAACTTACAATGAGCAGTTCTTC. Translating gives CASSSTYNEQFF. Using reference TRBV7-2 and TRBJ2-1 for the parts outside the CDR3, the full variable domain is GAGVSQSPSNKVTEKGKDVELRCDPISGHTALYWYRQSLGQGLEFLIYFQGNSAPDKSGLPSDRFSAERTGGSVSTLTIQRTQQEDSAVYLCASSSTYNEQFFGPGTRLTVL.

This clonotype showed up many times. V gene TRBV2 combines with J gene TRBJ2-3; 9 bases fit TRBD1. Germline-derived CDR1 and CDR2 are SNHLY and FYNNEI. Losses at the gene ends were 6 bases for V and 6 bases for J; bases not matched to a gene: 13. The CDR3 is 16 residues long. CDR3 residues: CASRGPGQGFTDTQYF. The CDR3 DNA is TGTGCCAGCAGGGGACCGGGACAGGGATTTACGGATACGCAGTATTTT.

This sequence joins TRBV9 and TRBJ2-3, with D uncertain. The V end was cut by 0 bases, the J end by 0 bases, with 2 bases between. In germline, CDR1 is SGDLS, CDR2 YYNGEE. The CDR3 runs to 13 residues. DNA of the CDR3: TGTGCCAGCAGCGTAGCCAGCACAGATACGCAGTATTTT. This sequence encodes CASSVASTDTQYF. Filled out from reference TRBV9 and TRBJ2-3, the complete variable domain reads DSGVTQTPKHLITATGQRVTLRCSPRSGDLSVYWYQQSLDQGLQFLIQYYNGEERAKGNILERFSAQQFPDLHSELNLSSLELGDSALYFCASSVASTDTQYFGPGTRLTVL.

This clonotype appeared many times. The rearrangement links TRBV28 to TRBJ1-2; tentatively, D is TRBD1 (5 bases). The CDR3 sequence is 12 residues long. Germline values: CDR1 MDHEN, CDR2 SYDVKM. Trimming cost V 7 bases and J 2 bases, with 8 bases left between them. The CDR3 is CASTRQNYGYTF. DNA of the CDR3: TGTGCCAGCACCCGACAGAACTATGGCTACACCTTC.

The V and J genes are TRBV5-1 and TRBJ1-6; tentatively, D is TRBD1 (5 bases). CDR3 size: 12 residues. Between the trimmed V and J ends, which lost 7 bases and 8 bases, there was a span of 10 bases. CDR1 is SGHRS, CDR2 YFSETQ, per germline. The CDR3 DNA sequence: TGCGCCAGCTCGGCGGGGGATTCACCCCTCCACTTT. Encoded protein: CASSAGDSPLHF. Full variable domain (remainder filled in from reference TRBV5-1 and TRBJ1-6): KAGVTQTPRYLIKTRGQQVTLSCSPISGHRSVSWYQQTPGQGLQFLFEYFSETQRNKGNFPGRFSGRQFSNSRSEMNVSTLELGDSALYLCASSAGDSPLHFGNGTRLTVT.

This chain uses TRBV5-1 with TRBJ2-3, with D possibly TRBD2 on 5 matching bases. Germline V gene lookup returns CDR1 SGHRS and CDR2 YFSETQ. This CDR3 region has 15 residues. Trimming took off 0 bases at V and 6 bases at J, with 14 bases between the two ends. Here the CDR3 DNA reads TGCGCCAGCAGCTTGGTTCCTAACGGGGAGGATACGCAGTATTTT. Encoded protein: CASSLVPNGEDTQYF.

This clonotype has ten or more counts. CDR3 in amino acids: CASRAPGQANNEQFF. The DNA of the CDR3 is TGTGCCAGCAGAGCACCGGGACAGGCTAACAATGAGCAGTTCTTC. This chain connects TRBV2 to TRBJ2-1, with TRBD1 matching over 8 bases. The CDR3 is 15 residues long. V lost 6 bases, J lost 5 bases, and 9 bases stayed unmatched. Germline V gives CDR1 SNHLY, CDR2 FYNNEI. Variable domain in full (rest from reference TRBV2 and TRBJ2-1): EPEVTQTPSHQVTQMGQEVILRCVPISNHLYFYWYRQILGQKVEFLVSFYNNEISEKSEIFDDQFSVERPDGSNFTLKIRSTKLEDSAMYFCASRAPGQANNEQFFGPGTRLTVL.

This clonotype was observed many times. V and J are TRBV2 and TRBJ2-5; D is uncertain. Germline loops: CDR1 SNHLY, CDR2 FYNNEI. This CDR3 is built from 11 residues. V was pared by 5 bases and J by 6 bases, with 7 bases between. The DNA for the CDR3 is TGTGCCAGCAGTAGCGACAAGACCCAGTACTTC. Its protein product is CASSSDKTQYF.

This clonotype has a count of ten or more. The genes are TRBV20-1 and TRBJ2-1, with 10 bases fitting TRBD1. The germline V gene has CDR1 DFQATT and CDR2 SNEGSKA (reference sequence). CDR3 size: 15 residues. After removal of 3 bases from V and 9 bases from J, the junction contained 11 bases not matched to a gene. CDR3 amino acids: CSASGGQGGGFEQFF. In nucleotides, the CDR3 is TGCAGTGCTAGCGGCGGACAGGGGGGAGGTTTTGAGCAGTTCTTC.

This clonotype was seen many times. The V call is TRBV7-3, the J call TRBJ1-1; D is perhaps TRBD1 (6 bases). CDR3 length: 15 amino acids. The V gene lost 2 bases and the J gene lost 4 bases, with 14 bases spanning the gap. Germline V lookup: CDR1 SGHTA, CDR2 FQGTGA. CDR3 sequence (DNA): TGTGCCAGCAGCTTAGGGGGGGGCGCGAGCACTGAAGCTTTCTTT. It is translated as CASSLGGGASTEAFF. The full variable domain, its missing parts supplied by reference TRBV7-3 and TRBJ1-1, is GAGVSQTPSNKVTEKGKYVELRCDPISGHTALYWYRQSLGQGPEFLIYFQGTGAADDSGLPNDRFFAVRPEGSVSTLKIQRTERGDSAVYLCASSLGGGASTEAFFGQGTRLTVV.

Ten or more counts support this clonotype. J is TRBJ2-7 and V is TRBV6-1, with 10 bases matching TRBD1. This CDR3 contains 14 residues. The V segment lost 6 bases and the J segment 2 bases; nucleotides outside the gene matches: 4. CDR1 and CDR2 from the germline V gene are MNHNS and SASEGT. CDR3 nucleotide sequence: TGTGCCAGCAGACAGGGACAGGGGCCCTACGAGCAGTACTTC. Protein sequence: CASRQGQGPYEQYF.

This clonotype appeared once. A junction boundary mismatches the germline segment, possibly from a read error. The rearrangement joins TRBV18 to TRBJ2-5; D uncertain. CDR3 length: 13 amino acids. CDR1 is KGHSH and CDR2 is LQKENI in the germline V gene. Written as DNA, the CDR3 is TGTGCCAGCCCACCATTGCTAGAAGAGACCCAGTACTTC. This encodes CASPPLLEETQYF.

This clonotype was recorded a few times. The chain couples TRBV4-1 to TRBJ2-7; possibly TRBD2 for D (5 bases). The CDR3 covers 18 residues. Germline CDR1 MGHRA, CDR2 YSYEKL. Between the trimmed V and J ends, which lost 0 bases and 3 bases, there was a span of 21 bases. The CDR3 spells CASSQDGVWETIFYEQYF. CDR3 bases: TGCGCCAGCAGCCAAGACGGGGTTTGGGAGACGATCTTCTACGAGCAGTACTTC.

This chain uses TRBV13 with TRBJ2-5; 12 nucleotides line up with TRBD2. The CDR3 has 16 amino acids. J was trimmed by 2 bases and V by 3 bases; bases with no gene match: 4. Per the germline V gene, CDR1 is PRHDT and CDR2 is FYEKMQ (reference sequence). The CDR3 sequence is CASSLGGTSGQETQYF. CDR3 in DNA: TGTGCCAGCAGCTTGGGAGGGACTAGCGGGCAAGAGACCCAGTACTTC.

There are many counts of this clonotype. The chain carries TRBV7-6 and TRBJ2-7; 9 bases map to TRBD1. The CDR3 runs 15 residues. V shed 5 bases, J shed 3 bases, and the junction held 8 bases outside the gene matches. Germline V gives CDR1 SGHVS, CDR2 FNYEAQ. The DNA for the CDR3 is TGTGCCAGCAGCGGGGACAGGGACCCGTGCTACGAGCAGTACTTC. Translating it yields CASSGDRDPCYEQYF. Full variable domain (remainder filled in from reference TRBV7-6 and TRBJ2-7): GAGVSQSPRYKVTKRGQDVALRCDPISGHVSLYWYRQALGQGPEFLTYFNYEAQQDKSGLPNDRFSAERPEGSISTLTIQRTEQRDSAMYRCASSGDRDPCYEQYFGPGTRLTVT.

This clonotype was detected ten times or more. The V and J genes are TRBV11-2 and TRBJ1-2; D might be TRBD1 (5 bases). Looked up from germline, CDR1 is SGHAT and CDR2 is FQNNGV. The CDR3 runs 15 residues. The V end lost 3 bases, the J end lost 3 bases, and 14 bases lay between the germline ends. The CDR3 sequence is CASSFRMTVDYGYTF. The CDR3 DNA follows: TGTGCCAGCAGCTTCCGCATGACAGTGGACTATGGCTACACCTTC.

This chain uses TRBV5-1 with TRBJ1-1; D remains ambiguous. Trimming left V 4 bases short and J 4 bases short, with 14 bases between. The CDR3 has 14 amino acids. Per the germline V gene, CDR1 is SGHRS and CDR2 is YFSETQ. CDR3 amino acids: CASSPDGLGTEAFF. The CDR3 DNA follows: TGCGCCAGCAGCCCGGACGGCCTTGGCACTGAAGCTTTCTTT.

This clonotype was counted many times. The genes are TRBV7-2 and TRBJ2-5; no definite D call. The V end was cut by 0 bases, the J end by 4 bases, with 6 bases between. The CDR3 is 13 residues long. Germline CDR1 and CDR2: SGHTA and FQGNSA. CDR3 protein: CASSLAGRETQYF. The CDR3, as DNA: TGTGCCAGCAGCTTAGCTGGCCGAGAGACCCAGTACTTC.

V usage is TRBV19 and J usage is TRBJ1-3; 9 bases line up with TRBD1. The germline V gene encodes CDR1 LNHDA and CDR2 SQIVND (reference sequence). Losses at the gene ends were 6 bases for V and 4 bases for J; bases not matched to a gene: 19. The CDR3 totals 19 residues. The CDR3 nucleotides read TGTGCCAGTAGAAAACAGGGACAGGGAGGATGGTTTCCGGGAAACACCATATATTTT. It is translated as CASRKQGQGGWFPGNTIYF.

This clonotype was detected a few times. The genes are TRBV29-1 and TRBJ1-2; 7 bases map to TRBD1. Germline V CDR1 and CDR2: SQVTM, ANQGSEA. This CDR3 has 13 residues. Trimming cost V 7 bases and J 2 bases; bases outside gene matches: 7. CDR3 coding DNA: TGCAGCGCCCAGGACAGGCCGAACTATGGCTACACCTTC. It encodes CSAQDRPNYGYTF.

This clonotype was recorded many times. The chain combines TRBV20-1 with TRBJ2-2, with D unresolved. CDR1 and CDR2 from the germline V gene are DFQATT and SNEGSKA (reference sequence). Trimming left V 7 bases short and J 2 bases short, with 17 bases between. This CDR3 region has 15 residues. CDR3 bases: TGCAGTGAAGGGTCGGGTAGGGTTAACACCGGGGAGCTGTTTTTT. It encodes CSEGSGRVNTGELFF.

This clonotype was seen many times. V gene TRBV27 combines with J gene TRBJ2-4, with TRBD2 identical over 12 bases. Trimming removed 6 bases from V and 8 bases from J; junction bases left unmatched: 17. The CDR3 contains 18 residues. Germline CDR1 and CDR2: MNHEY and SMNVEV (reference sequence). The DNA of the CDR3 is TGTGCCAGCAGCGCCTCGTCAACTAGCGGGGGGTTGAGGGACATTCAGTACTTC. It translates to CASSASSTSGGLRDIQYF.

Ten or more counts support this clonotype. This chain uses TRBV7-9 with TRBJ1-2; perhaps TRBD1 as D (5 bases). The V gene lost 4 bases and the J gene lost 0 bases, with 12 bases spanning the gap. The CDR3 has 15 amino acids. Per germline, CDR1 SEHNR and CDR2 FQNEAQ (reference sequence). Written as DNA, the CDR3 is TGTGCCAGCAGCTACCTACCACAGGCTAACTATGGCTACACCTTC. It encodes CASSYLPQANYGYTF. Full variable domain (rest looked up from reference TRBV7-9 and TRBJ1-2): DTGVSQNPRHKITKRGQNVTFRCDPISEHNRLYWYRQTLGQGPEFLTYFQNEAQLEKSRLLSDRFSAERPKGSFSTLEIQRTEQGDSAMYLCASSYLPQANYGYTFGSGTRLTVV.